This T cell receptor beta chain comes out of a study of T cell changes during pregnancy in multiple sclerosis. The germline gives CDR1 SGHAT, CDR2 FQNNGV. J lost 2 bases, V lost 5 bases, and 5 bases had no gene match. The CDR3 consists of 14 residues. The table came from immunoSEQ multiplex PCR; TCRdb's copy has only in-frame clones and leaves some out. This sample has about 66,000 clones, with 90% to 95% found just once. In the case of this clone: Other DNA sequences in the sample encode the same CDR3.

This chain links TRBV11-2 with TRBJ2-7; 8 nucleotides match TRBD1. The receptor was derived from a female donor with multiple sclerosis, enrolled in a pregnancy study. Sequences were derived from CD8+ T cells from peripheral blood mononuclear cells, sampled before pregnancy. The CDR3 sequence: CASSPGQGAYEQYF. CDR3 coding DNA: TGTGCCAGCAGCCCAGGACAGGGAGCCTACGAGCAGTACTTC. Combining the CDR3 with reference TRBV11-2 and TRBJ2-7 gives the whole variable domain EAGVAQSPRYKIIEKRQSVAFWCNPISGHATLYWYQQILGQGPKLLIQFQNNGVVDDSQLPKDRFSAERLKGVDSTLKIQPAKLEDSAVYLCASSPGQGAYEQYFGPGTRLTVT.